A selection of T cell receptor beta chains follows, all from one sample in a study of monozygotic twins with inflammatory bowel disease. Each CDR3 protein gets one entry in TCRdb, which reprocessed the 5' RACE reads and gives no DNA. Across 190,000 or so distinct CDR3 sequences, the top ten clones capture 1.5% to 2% of the sample. The material sequenced was blood. The receptors shown here come from a human donor with ulcerative colitis or Crohn's disease, or a healthy co-twin of an affected twin (not recorded which). Both conserved end residues are part of each CDR3.

V gene	J gene	CDR3 protein
TRBV4-1	TRBJ1-1	CASSQEVQLNTEAFF
TRBV18	TRBJ2-1	CASSPYQGDSYNEQFF
TRBV3-1	TRBJ1-2	CASSHTGQYYGYTF
TRBV12-3/TRBV12-4	TRBJ1-1	CASSQGESTEAFF
TRBV20-1	TRBJ2-1	CSATDGTSGQSSYNEQFF
TRBV6-5	TRBJ2-1	CASSYSKLAGHNEQFF
TRBV20-1	TRBJ1-5	CSASPPSPHTVYDQPQHF
TRBV27	TRBJ2-6	CASSYGQGRQWANVLTF
TRBV19	TRBJ1-2	CASSITGYGYTF
TRBV6-2/TRBV6-3	TRBJ1-6	CASSYGRTYNSPLHF
TRBV7-9	TRBJ1-1	CASSFEQGLNTEAFF
TRBV5-6	TRBJ1-2	CASSRGTGVLGYTF
TRBV18	TRBJ2-1	CASFPSTTVRNEQFF
TRBV11-1	TRBJ2-2	CASSFSGTSGVPGTGELFF
TRBV4-1	TRBJ2-2	CASKWTDQFAGELFF
TRBV6-1	TRBJ2-7	CASSTRGVTYEQYF
TRBV20-1	TRBJ1-1	CSAVMGNTEAFF
TRBV4-1	TRBJ2-1	CASSQGQGRYNEQFF
TRBV19	TRBJ2-7	CASSFSSGGHYEQYF
TRBV5-8	TRBJ2-7	CASSQRGMTSYEQYF
TRBV20-1	TRBJ2-7	CSAREVGLAGASSYEQYF
TRBV19	TRBJ2-3	CASSIVRTDTQYF
TRBV3-1	TRBJ2-1	CASSQELAAYNEQFF
TRBV5-1	TRBJ2-6	CASSLAVSGANVLTF
TRBV6-5	TRBJ2-2	CASSLHPGELFF
TRBV19	TRBJ2-2	CASSIVIASGELFF
TRBV20-1	TRBJ2-5	CSARGTGLETQYF
TRBV20-1	TRBJ2-7	CSVSGDSYEQYF
TRBV6-5	TRBJ2-7	CASSLTYAYEQYF
TRBV6-1	TRBJ1-1	CASSTGMRVRDTEAFF